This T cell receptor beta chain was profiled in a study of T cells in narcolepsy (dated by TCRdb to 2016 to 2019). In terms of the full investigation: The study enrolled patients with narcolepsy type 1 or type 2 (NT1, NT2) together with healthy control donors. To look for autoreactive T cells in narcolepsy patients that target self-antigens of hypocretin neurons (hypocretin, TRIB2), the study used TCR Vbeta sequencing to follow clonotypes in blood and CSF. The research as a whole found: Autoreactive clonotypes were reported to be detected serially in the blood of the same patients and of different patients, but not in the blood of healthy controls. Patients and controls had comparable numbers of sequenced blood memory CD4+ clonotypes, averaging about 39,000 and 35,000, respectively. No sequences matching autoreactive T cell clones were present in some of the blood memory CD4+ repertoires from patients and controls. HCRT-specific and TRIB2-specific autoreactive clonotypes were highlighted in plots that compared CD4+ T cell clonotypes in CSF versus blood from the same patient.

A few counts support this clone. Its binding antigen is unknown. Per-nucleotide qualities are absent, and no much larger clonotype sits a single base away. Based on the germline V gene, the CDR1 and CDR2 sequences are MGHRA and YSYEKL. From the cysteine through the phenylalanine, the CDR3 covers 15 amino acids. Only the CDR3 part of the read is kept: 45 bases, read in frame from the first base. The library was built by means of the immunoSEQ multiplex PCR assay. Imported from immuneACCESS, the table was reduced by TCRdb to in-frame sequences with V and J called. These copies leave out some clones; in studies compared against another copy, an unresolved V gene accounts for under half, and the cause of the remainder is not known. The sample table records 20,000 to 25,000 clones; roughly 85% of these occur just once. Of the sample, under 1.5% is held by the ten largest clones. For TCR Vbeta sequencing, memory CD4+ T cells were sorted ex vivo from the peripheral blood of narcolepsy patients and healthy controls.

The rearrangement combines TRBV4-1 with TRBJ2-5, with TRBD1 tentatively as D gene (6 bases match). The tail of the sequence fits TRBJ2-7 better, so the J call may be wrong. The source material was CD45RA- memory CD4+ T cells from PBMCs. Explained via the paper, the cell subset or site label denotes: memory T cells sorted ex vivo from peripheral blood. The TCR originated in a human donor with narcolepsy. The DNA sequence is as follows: TGCGCCAGCAGCCGAGAAAGACAGGCCGACTACGAGCAGTACTTC. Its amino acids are CASSRERQADYEQYF.